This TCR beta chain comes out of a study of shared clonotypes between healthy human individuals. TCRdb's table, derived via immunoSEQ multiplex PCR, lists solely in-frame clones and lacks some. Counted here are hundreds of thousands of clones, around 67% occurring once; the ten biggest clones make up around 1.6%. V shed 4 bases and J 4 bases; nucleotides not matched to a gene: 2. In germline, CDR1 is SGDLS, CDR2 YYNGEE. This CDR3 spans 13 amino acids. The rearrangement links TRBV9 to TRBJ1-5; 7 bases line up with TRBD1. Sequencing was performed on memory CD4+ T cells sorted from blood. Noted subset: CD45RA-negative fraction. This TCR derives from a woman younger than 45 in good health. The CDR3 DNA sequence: TGTGCCAGCAGCTTGACAGGGAATCAGCCCCAGCATTTT. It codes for CASSLTGNQPQHF. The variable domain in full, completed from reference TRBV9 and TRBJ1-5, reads DSGVTQTPKHLITATGQRVTLRCSPRSGDLSVYWYQQSLDQGLQFLIQYYNGEERAKGNILERFSAQQFPDLHSELNLSSLELGDSALYFCASSLTGNQPQHFGDGTRLSIL.